Listed here are 5 T cell receptor beta chains from one sample, sequenced in a study of T-cell memory formation after mild COVID-19. Each CDR3 protein is one row after TCRdb ran MiXCR on the 5' RACE reads. Of about 250,000 distinct CDR3 sequences in the sample, about a sixth were seen once. The specimen sequenced was PBMCs or a T cell subset sorted from them (not recorded which). Receptors originate from a man aged 18 to 29 who had mild COVID-19 (a few samples of this study predate the infection). Cell type and time point are not known.

The chain combines TRBV20-1 with TRBJ1-2; 8 bases align to TRBD1. CDR1 DFQATT and CDR2 SNEGSKA come from the germline V gene (reference sequence). This CDR3 has 14 residues. V shed 6 bases, J shed 8 bases, and the junction held 14 bases outside the gene matches. CDR3: CSANPRDRRGGYTF. In DNA, the CDR3 is TGCAGTGCGAACCCCCGGGACAGGCGGGGAGGCTACACCTTC.

This clonotype has more than one count but fewer than ten. Here the CDR3 reads CASSQDPGRVIEQYF. Here the CDR3 DNA reads TGCGCCAGCAGCCAAGATCCCGGAAGGGTTATCGAGCAGTACTTC. This chain joins TRBV4-1 and TRBJ2-7; no reliable D call. This CDR3 has 15 amino acids. Germline V gives CDR1 MGHRA, CDR2 YSYEKL. Trimming pared 0 bases from V and 6 bases from J, leaving 15 bases between.

The V gene is TRBV11-2, the J gene TRBJ2-7; D remains unclear. The CDR3 totals 15 residues. Trimming took off 3 bases at V and 2 bases at J, with 14 bases between the two ends. Germline V gene data show CDR1 as SGHAT and CDR2 as FQNNGV. For the CDR3, the DNA is TGTGCCAGCAGCTTGAGGTCGCCAGGTCCCTACGAGCAGTACGTC. Translating it yields CASSLRSPGPYEQYV.

This rearrangement joins TRBV10-3 to TRBJ2-7; 15 positions agree with TRBD2. Germline lookup yields CDR1 ENHRY and CDR2 SYGVKD. With V trimmed by 10 bases and J by 2 bases, 9 bases remained unmatched. The CDR3 totals 16 residues. The DNA for the CDR3 is TGTGCCACCGGGACTAGCGGGGGGAATAGTGCCTACGAGCAGTACTTC. It yields the protein CATGTSGGNSAYEQYF.

This sequence joins TRBV20-1 and TRBJ2-6; 7 bases align to TRBD1. The V gene end was trimmed by 5 bases and the J gene end by 0 bases; junction bases not matched to a gene: 4. There are 15 residues in the CDR3. Germline CDR1 is DFQATT and CDR2 is SNEGSKA (reference sequence). This CDR3 is CSASPGGSGANVLTF. The CDR3 bases are TGCAGTGCTTCTCCAGGGGGCTCTGGGGCCAACGTCCTGACTTTC.